The clone carrying this TCR beta chain was counted between two and nine times. Trimming at V came to 3 bases and at J to 4 bases, leaving 7 bases not matched to a gene. The CDR3 has 15 residues. CDR1 and CDR2 (germline): SGHDN, FVKESK. The data stem from a study of response to subunit inactivated influenza vaccine. TCRdb fed the RT-PCR reads into MiXCR, producing one record per CDR3 protein. The data hold about 570,000 distinct CDR3 sequences, with about 11% observed a single time. In addition, the sample was reused for a study of T cells expressing NK-cell markers. As reported in that work: The cDNA for TCR beta came from 5'RACE template switching with UMIs.

This TCR derives from a man over 45 who received an inactivated influenza vaccine. The rearrangement joins TRBV14 to TRBJ2-3; 7 nucleotides match TRBD2. This specimen consisted of PBMCs from blood, obtained on the day of vaccination. In DNA form, the CDR3 reads TGTGCCAGCAGCCAGGCGACTAGCTGGGCAGATACGCAGTATTTT. This translates into CASSQATSWADTQYF.